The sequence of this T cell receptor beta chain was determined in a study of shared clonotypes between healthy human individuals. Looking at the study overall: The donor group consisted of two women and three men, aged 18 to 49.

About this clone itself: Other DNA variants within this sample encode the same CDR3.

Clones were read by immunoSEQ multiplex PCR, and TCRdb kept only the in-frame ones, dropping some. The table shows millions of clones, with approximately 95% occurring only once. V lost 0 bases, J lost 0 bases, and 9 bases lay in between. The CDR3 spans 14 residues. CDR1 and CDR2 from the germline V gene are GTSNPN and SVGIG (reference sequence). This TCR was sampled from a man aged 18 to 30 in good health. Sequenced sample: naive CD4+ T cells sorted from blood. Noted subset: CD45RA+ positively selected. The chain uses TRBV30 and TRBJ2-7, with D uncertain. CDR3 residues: CAWSVGGSSYEQYF. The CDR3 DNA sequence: TGTGCCTGGAGTGTAGGCGGAAGCTCCTACGAGCAGTACTTC.